The 5 T cell receptor beta chains reported below all come from one sample, sequenced in a study of response to subunit inactivated influenza vaccine. TCRdb independently ran MiXCR on the RT-PCR reads; one entry per CDR3 protein. The data hold fewer than 250,000 distinct CDR3 sequences, with roughly an eighth observed a single time. The sample consisted of CD8+ T cells sorted from PBMCs, taken about 5 days after vaccination. The receptor source for this set is a man aged 45-65 years who received an inactivated influenza vaccine.

This sequence joins TRBV9 and TRBJ1-5; a weak D match, TRBD1 (5 bases). V lost 3 bases to trimming and J lost 2 bases, with 9 bases between them. The CDR3 spans 14 residues. Germline CDR1 SGDLS, CDR2 YYNGEE. The CDR3 reads CASSAGYGNQPQHF. The CDR3 nucleotides are TGTGCCAGCAGCGCAGGGTATGGCAATCAGCCCCAGCATTTT.

This clonotype was counted only a few times. The rearrangement links TRBV2 to TRBJ2-1; 15 bases align to TRBD2. The CDR3 contains 18 residues. Germline-derived CDR1 and CDR2 are SNHLY and FYNNEI. Losses at the gene ends were 9 bases for V and 3 bases for J; bases not matched to a gene: 12. The CDR3 sequence is CARRPGLAGGGFYNEQFF. Written as DNA, the CDR3 is TGTGCCAGACGCCCGGGACTAGCGGGAGGAGGCTTCTACAATGAGCAGTTCTTC.

This clonotype was detected only a few times. The V and J genes are TRBV29-1 and TRBJ1-2; possibly TRBD1 for D (5 bases). Trimming shortened V by 4 bases and J by 4 bases, and 10 bases separated the two germline ends. Germline V gene sequence: CDR1 SQVTM, CDR2 ANQGSEA. The length of the CDR3 is 12 residues. The DNA of the CDR3 is TGCAGCGTTGGGGGCCCGGCCTATGGCTACACCTTC. It translates to CSVGGPAYGYTF.

The chain recombines TRBV7-9 with TRBJ2-3; the D gene could be TRBD1 or TRBD2 (5 bases each). V gave up 6 bases and J gave up 3 bases, with 22 bases separating them. The length of the CDR3 is 17 residues. Germline V gene lookup returns CDR1 SEHNR and CDR2 FQNEAQ (reference sequence). CDR3 sequence (DNA): TGTGCCAGCAGTCCCCTCCTTACGGGACCTTTAACAGATACGCAGTATTTT. Translation: CASSPLLTGPLTDTQYF.

This clonotype was seen a few times. The chain joins TRBV30 to TRBJ2-5, with TRBD1 identical over 7 bases. The CDR3 covers 14 residues. Germline V CDR1 and CDR2: GTSNPN, SVGIG (reference sequence). Trimming at V came to 4 bases and at J to 4 bases, leaving 9 bases not matched to a gene. Written as DNA, the CDR3 is TGTGCCTGGACCATGACAGGGATCGTAGAGACCCAGTACTTC. Translating it yields CAWTMTGIVETQYF.